This T cell receptor (beta chain) was observed in a study of shared clonotypes between healthy human individuals. The CDR3 is 15 amino acids. J was trimmed by 3 bases and V by 3 bases; bases with no gene match: 4. CDR1 and CDR2 (germline): SGHTA, FQGTGA. The assay was immunoSEQ multiplex PCR, and TCRdb's table has in-frame clones only and misses some. The sample has 800,000 to 1,200,000 clones, about 80% seen once. Sequenced material: memory CD4+ T cells from PBMCs. Subset described: CD45RA-negative fraction. The chain links TRBV7-3 to TRBJ1-4; TRBD1 matches at 7 bases. The clonotype originates from a man between 18 and 35 years old in good health. Some clones in this sample may be carry-over from other donors' samples. This CDR3 reads CASSFMGQPNEKLFF. The CDR3 DNA follows: TGTGCCAGCAGCTTTATGGGACAGCCTAATGAAAAACTGTTTTTT.